This TCR beta chain originates from a study of T-cell memory formation after mild COVID-19. Study-wide findings and caveats: Mostly located in CM and EM were contracting CD4+ clones, with contracting CD8+ clones located in EMRA.

The CDR3 has 18 amino acids. V lost 4 bases, J lost 4 bases, and 16 bases stayed unmatched. Germline values: CDR1 SGHKS, CDR2 YYEKEE (reference sequence). On this clonotype: The target antigen is unknown.

Via MiXCR, TCRdb re-called the 5' RACE reads, giving one row per CDR3 protein. The sample consists of 250,000 to 300,000 distinct CDR3 sequences, roughly 17% of them appearing once. The chain links TRBV5-5 to TRBJ2-1; 8 bases are shared with TRBD2. Material: PBMCs or a T cell subset sorted from them (not recorded which). This sequence was found in a man aged 18 to 29 who had mild COVID-19 (a few samples of this study predate the infection). Cell type and time point are not known. The CDR3 here is CASSGAGVSGVGYNEQFF. The CDR3 nucleotides are TGTGCCAGCAGCGGAGCGGGGGTTAGCGGTGTGGGATACAATGAGCAGTTCTTC.